Below, 23 T cell receptor beta chains from the same sample are listed, as sequenced in a study of cytomegalovirus exposure and HLA in healthy donors. Vbeta (60) and Jbeta (13) primers were used in the PCR. Measured with immunoSEQ multiplex PCR; TCRdb has only the in-frame clones, and not every one. The sample has a few hundred thousand clones, 60% to 85% seen once; the top ten hold less than 20%. Sequenced: PBMCs. These receptor sequences come from a man between 35 and 55 years old in good health and CMV-seronegative.

V usage is TRBV5-4 and J usage is TRBJ2-4; 11 bases are shared with TRBD2. Germline V gives CDR1 SGHNT, CDR2 YYREEE (reference sequence). Germline trimming cut 3 bases from V and 1 base from J; bases unmatched to any gene: 6. This CDR3 spans 17 amino acids. The DNA for the CDR3 is TGTGCCAGCAGCTCCCATAGCGGGAGGGGGGCCAAAAACATTCAGTACTTC. Translated: CASSSHSGRGAKNIQYF.

The J gene is TRBJ2-5, the V gene TRBV2; D gene ambiguous. The J call is uncertain, as TRBJ2-7 better fits the DNA end. Germline CDR1 SNHLY, CDR2 FYNNEI. The CDR3 spans 15 residues. The CDR3 region has the DNA TGTGCCAGCACCGACCCTTCCCGGGTCTCCTACGAGCAGTACTTC. It codes for CASTDPSRVSYEQYF.

The gene calls are TRBV2 and TRBJ2-3; D possibly corresponds to TRBD1 (5 bases). The CDR3 has 16 residues. With 6 bases removed from V and 0 bases from J, the gap between germline ends came to 16 bases. Germline V CDR1 and CDR2: SNHLY, FYNNEI. The CDR3 is CASSTGQLRSTDTQYF. CDR3 coding DNA: TGTGCCAGCAGCACCGGACAACTTCGTAGCACAGATACGCAGTATTTT.

The gene calls are TRBV5-4 and TRBJ2-7, with a possible D match to TRBD2 (5 bases). Trimming took off 4 bases at V and 2 bases at J, with 16 bases between the two ends. The CDR3 sequence is 15 residues long. In germline, CDR1 is SGHNT, CDR2 YYREEE (reference sequence). The CDR3 DNA sequence: TGTGCCAGCAGCGCTCCGGGATCTTCTACCTACGAGCAGTACTTC. Protein product: CASSAPGSSTYEQYF.

J is TRBJ2-1 and V is TRBV7-2; D not resolved. CDR1 is SGHTA, CDR2 FQGNSA, per germline. There are 12 residues in the CDR3. The germline V and J ends were trimmed by 1 base and 6 bases, with 4 bases remaining between them. The CDR3 DNA follows: TGTGCCAGCAGCTTAGAGCTCAATGAGCAGTTCTTC. It is translated as CASSLELNEQFF. The variable domain in full, completed from reference TRBV7-2 and TRBJ2-1, reads GAGVSQSPSNKVTEKGKDVELRCDPISGHTALYWYRQSLGQGLEFLIYFQGNSAPDKSGLPSDRFSAERTGGSVSTLTIQRTQQEDSAVYLCASSLELNEQFFGPGTRLTVL.

This chain joins TRBV4-1 and TRBJ2-1, with D possibly TRBD1 on 5 matching bases. Trimming removed 4 bases at V and 8 bases at J, with 12 bases between. Germline CDR1 and CDR2: MGHRA and YSYEKL. The CDR3 runs 13 residues. The CDR3 coding sequence is TGCGCCAGCAGCCCGACAGTTCGCCATGAGCAGTTCTTC. Protein: CASSPTVRHEQFF.

The chain employs TRBV12-5 and TRBJ2-1, with 9 bases lining up with TRBD2. Unmatched junction bases numbered 17, after V lost 3 bases and J lost 8 bases. CDR3 length: 18 residues. From germline, CDR1 is LGHNT and CDR2 FRNRAP. CDR3 protein: CASGFLPASGMKEDEQFF. For the CDR3, the DNA is TGTGCTAGTGGTTTCCTCCCGGCTAGCGGGATGAAGGAAGATGAGCAGTTCTTC.

This clone was observed a single time. The rearrangement uses TRBV15 and TRBJ1-6; no definite D call. Deletions cut 0 bases from V and 5 bases from J, with 8 bases between. This CDR3 spans 15 amino acids. Germline V CDR1 and CDR2: LNHNV, YYDKDF (reference sequence). The CDR3 sequence is CATSRELTDNSPLHF. The CDR3 coding sequence is TGTGCCACCAGCAGAGAGTTAACAGATAATTCACCCCTCCACTTT.

The rearrangement uses TRBV10-3 and TRBJ1-2, with D uncertain. V lost 8 bases and J lost 3, with 13 bases in between. The CDR3 sequence is 13 residues long. The germline V gene has CDR1 ENHRY and CDR2 SYGVKD. CDR3 sequence reads: CAIANFGDYGYTF. CDR3 sequence (DNA): TGTGCCATCGCGAATTTTGGTGACTATGGCTACACCTTC.

The chain has TRBV4-2 and TRBJ2-2; 14 nucleotides match TRBD2. The germline V gene encodes CDR1 LGHNA and CDR2 YNFKEQ. V lost 3 bases to trimming and J lost 0 bases; unmatched junction nucleotides: 9. The CDR3 length is 20 residues. As DNA, the CDR3 is TGTGCCAGCAGCCACCACGGGACTAGCGGGAGTTCATCGAACACCGGGGAGCTGTTTTTT. Translated, it gives CASSHHGTSGSSSNTGELFF.

The chain has TRBV5-4 and TRBJ1-2; no definite D call. Germline assignment: CDR1 SGHNT and CDR2 YYREEE (reference sequence). Trimming left V 6 bases short and J 0 bases short, with 15 bases between. CDR3 length: 15 residues. CDR3 loop: CASTKEGLANYGYTF. The CDR3 DNA reads as TGTGCCAGCACCAAAGAAGGACTCGCTAACTATGGCTACACCTTC.

The count of this clone is one. The rearrangement uses TRBV11-1 and TRBJ2-2; perhaps TRBD1 as D (6 bases). The germline V gene has CDR1 SGHAT and CDR2 FQDESV (reference sequence). This CDR3 is built from 15 residues. The V end was cut by 6 bases, the J end by 0 bases, with 11 bases between. The CDR3 spells CASRHRESNTGELFF. Here the CDR3 DNA reads TGTGCCAGCAGGCACAGGGAATCGAACACCGGGGAGCTGTTTTTT.

With respect to this clone: One end of the junction fails to match germline, which may point to a read error. This CDR3 is also generated by other DNA sequences in the sample. The chain carries TRBV6-5 and TRBJ1-2; 8 positions match TRBD1. The CDR3 consists of 14 residues. Per germline, CDR1 MNHEY and CDR2 SVGAGI. The CDR3 is CASSYGQGIYGYTF. CDR3 nucleotides: TGTGCCAGTAGTTACGGACAGGGCATCTATGGCTACACCTTC.

This clone was detected once. V and J are TRBV18 and TRBJ2-2, with 12 bases lining up with TRBD2. The germline V gene encodes CDR1 KGHSH and CDR2 LQKENI. The junction had 5 bases not matched to a gene; V was cut back by 5 bases and J by 4 bases. There are 16 residues in the CDR3. The DNA of the CDR3 is TGTGCCAGCTCAAGGACTAGCGGGGCTTTCACCGGGGAGCTGTTTTTT. It yields the protein CASSRTSGAFTGELFF.

The chain carries TRBV2 and TRBJ1-4; a weak D match, TRBD1 (5 bases). Germline V gene sequence: CDR1 SNHLY, CDR2 FYNNEI. V was trimmed by 7 bases and J by 0 bases, leaving 12 bases between them. The CDR3 is 15 amino acids. The CDR3 nucleotides read TGTGCCAGCACCAGGGTAACGGCAACTAATGAAAAACTGTTTTTT. Its protein product is CASTRVTATNEKLFF.

The chain combines TRBV5-6 with TRBJ1-1; D perhaps matches TRBD1 (5 bases). The CDR3 runs 16 residues. Per the germline V gene, CDR1 is SGHDT and CDR2 is YYEEEE. With 0 bases removed from V and 0 bases from J, the gap between germline ends came to 12 bases. The CDR3 protein is CASSLEQGVMNTEAFF. In nucleotides, the CDR3 is TGTGCCAGCAGCTTGGAGCAGGGCGTAATGAACACTGAAGCTTTCTTT.

The chain recombines TRBV5-4 with TRBJ1-2, with D hard to call. V was trimmed by 2 bases and J by 6 bases, leaving 11 bases between them. Germline V gene sequence: CDR1 SGHNT, CDR2 YYREEE (reference sequence). The CDR3 has 13 residues. In DNA form, the CDR3 reads TGTGCCAGCAGCTTCTTCCGGGATGATGGCTACACCTTC. Translated: CASSFFRDDGYTF.

This clone has just one count. The J gene is TRBJ2-7, the V gene TRBV4-1, with 8 bases identical to TRBD1. V gave up 6 bases and J gave up 2 bases; unmatched junction bases: 9. The CDR3 consists of 15 residues. In germline, CDR1 is MGHRA, CDR2 YSYEKL. The CDR3 DNA sequence: TGCGCCAGCAGTGCGGCCGGGACAGGCCCCTACGAGCAGTACTTC. Amino acids: CASSAAGTGPYEQYF.

J is TRBJ1-3 and V is TRBV10-3; 11 bases match TRBD1. The J segment lost 2 bases and the V segment lost 3 bases, leaving 6 bases of the junction unmatched. This CDR3 comprises 17 residues. Germline loops: CDR1 ENHRY, CDR2 SYGVKD. CDR3 region: CAISDTQGQGAGNTIYF. The CDR3 DNA sequence: TGTGCCATCAGTGACACCCAGGGACAGGGGGCTGGAAACACCATATATTTT.

The chain joins TRBV6-6 to TRBJ2-1; TRBD2 agrees at 11 bases. Germline CDR1 and CDR2: MNHNY and SVGAGI (reference sequence). V lost 8 bases to trimming and J lost 7 bases; unmatched junction nucleotides: 7. The CDR3 covers 14 residues. CDR3 coding DNA: TGTGCCAGCTATAGCGGGAGGGCTGGTAATGAGCAGTTCTTC. Its translation: CASYSGRAGNEQFF.

The rearrangement uses TRBV4-2 and TRBJ1-2; D is unresolved. CDR1 LGHNA and CDR2 YNFKEQ come from the germline V gene. The CDR3 consists of 13 residues. V was trimmed by 5 bases and J by 7 bases, leaving 14 bases between them. CDR3 loop: CASSTAGRRGYTF. CDR3 coding DNA: TGTGCCAGCAGCACCGCGGGGAGACGTGGCTACACCTTC.

This chain links TRBV7-3 with TRBJ1-2; 7 bases are a match to TRBD1. CDR3 length: 12 residues. Per germline, CDR1 SGHTA and CDR2 FQGTGA. The trim removed 6 bases at V and 4 bases at J, leaving 2 bases unmatched. CDR3 sequence reads: CASRQGIYGYTF. In DNA, the CDR3 is TGTGCCAGCAGACAGGGGATCTATGGCTACACCTTC.

This clone was seen once. The V and J genes are TRBV4-2 and TRBJ2-5; possible D gene TRBD1, 5 bases. V was pared by 0 bases and J by 5 bases, with 19 bases between. Germline CDR1 reads LGHNA; CDR2 reads YNFKEQ. The CDR3 consists of 17 residues. CDR3 coding DNA: TGTGCCAGCAGCCAAGATCATGACATCCAGGGTTTGGAGACCCAGTACTTC. It encodes CASSQDHDIQGLETQYF.